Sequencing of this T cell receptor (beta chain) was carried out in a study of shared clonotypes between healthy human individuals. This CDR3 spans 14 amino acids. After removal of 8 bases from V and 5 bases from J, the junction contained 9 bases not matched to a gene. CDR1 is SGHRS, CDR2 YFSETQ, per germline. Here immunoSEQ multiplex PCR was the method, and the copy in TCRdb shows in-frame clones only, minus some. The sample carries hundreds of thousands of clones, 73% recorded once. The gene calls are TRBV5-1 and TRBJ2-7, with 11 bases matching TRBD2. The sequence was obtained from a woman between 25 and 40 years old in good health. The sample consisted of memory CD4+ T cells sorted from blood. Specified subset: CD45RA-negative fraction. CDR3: CASSTGTSGDEQYF. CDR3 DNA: TGCGCCAGTTCCACCGGGACTAGCGGAGACGAGCAGTACTTC.